This is a list of T cell receptor beta chains from one sample in a study of blood T cell repertoires in COVID-19. Sequenced by immunoSEQ multiplex PCR; TCRdb stores in-frame clones only, minus some. The repertoire includes some 320,000 clones, approximately 89% of them detected once, and approximately 5.3% sits in the top ten. What was sequenced was PBMCs or T cells enriched from blood (not recorded which). The receptors were sampled from a young woman who had recovered from COVID-19. Both conserved end residues are part of each CDR3. D genes are given only for firm matches. Some rows have no size entry. The others give once, few or many, or a class for an expanded clone.

DNA: TGTGCCAGCAGCTCGGGGACGGACAGGGCCTCCCAGCATTTT; CDR3: CASSSGTDRASQHF; size: NA; J: TRBJ1-5; D: TRBD1; V: TRBV5-4
DNA: TGTGCCAGCAGAACCCGGCGGGACAGGGGCCAAGAAAAACTGTTTTTT; CDR3: CASRTRRDRGQEKLFF; size: NA; J: TRBJ1-4; D: TRBD1; V: TRBV2
DNA: TGTGCCAGCAGCTTAGATGGGCGCGGCTACACCTTC; CDR3: CASSLDGRGYTF; size: NA; J: TRBJ1-2; D: NA; V: TRBV7-3
DNA: TGCGCCAGCAGTCTCGACAGGAGCTCTGGAAACACCATATATTTT; CDR3: CASSLDRSSGNTIYF; size: NA; J: TRBJ1-3; D: NA; V: TRBV23-1
DNA: TGTGCCAGCAGTGAAGTTAACAGGGGGCTTAGGAACACTGAAGCTTTCTTT; CDR3: CASSEVNRGLRNTEAFF; size: NA; J: TRBJ1-1; D: TRBD1; V: TRBV6-1
DNA: TGTGCCAGCAGCTATAACAGCCAAAGAGAGCAGTACTTC; CDR3: CASSYNSQREQYF; size: NA; J: TRBJ2-7; D: NA; V: TRBV5-5
DNA: TGTGCCAGCAGCCTACAGGGTCTTGAAGCTTTCTTT; CDR3: CASSLQGLEAFF; size: NA; J: TRBJ1-1; D: NA; V: TRBV6-5
DNA: TGCGCCAGCAGCTTTACGGCGGGGGGTTTTGCAGATACGCAGTATTTT; CDR3: CASSFTAGGFADTQYF; size: NA; J: TRBJ2-3; D: TRBD2; V: TRBV5-1
DNA: TGTGCCAGCAGTTTAAACAGGGGAGGAGAAAAACTGTTTTTT; CDR3: CASSLNRGGEKLFF; size: once; J: TRBJ1-4; D: TRBD1; V: TRBV28
DNA: TGTGCCAGCAGTCGAATTCCCGGGACAGGGGATTCACCCCTCCACTTT; CDR3: CASSRIPGTGDSPLHF; size: NA; J: TRBJ1-6; D: TRBD1; V: TRBV6-6
DNA: TGTGCCAGCAGTTACGAAGTTGGTCGCCAGCGGTCCGTAGACCTCGAGCAGTACTTC; CDR3: CASSYEVGRQRSVDLEQYF; size: few; J: TRBJ2-7; D: NA; V: TRBV6-2/TRBV6-3
DNA: TGTGCCAGCAGCTCGACTGGCGGGGGTACCTCCTACGAGCAGTACTTC; CDR3: CASSSTGGGTSYEQYF; size: NA; J: TRBJ2-7; D: NA; V: TRBV12-1
DNA: TGCAGCGTTGGTACTAGCGGGGAAACCGGGGAGCTGTTTTTT; CDR3: CSVGTSGETGELFF; size: NA; J: TRBJ2-2; D: TRBD2; V: TRBV29-1
DNA: TGTGCCAGCAGCCCCGGGACAGACAATGAGCAGTTCTTC; CDR3: CASSPGTDNEQFF; size: NA; J: TRBJ2-1; D: TRBD1; V: TRBV11-3
DNA: TGCGCCAGCAGCTTACGCGGGGACACTGAAGCTTTCTTT; CDR3: CASSLRGDTEAFF; size: NA; J: TRBJ1-1; D: NA; V: TRBV5-1
DNA: TGCGCCAGCAGCCAAGCCGCAGGCAACTATGGCTACACCTTC; CDR3: CASSQAAGNYGYTF; size: NA; J: TRBJ1-2; D: NA; V: TRBV4-3
DNA: TGTGCCAGCAGCTTTCGGCAGGGTTCAACACCCCTCCACTTT; CDR3: CASSFRQGSTPLHF; size: NA; J: TRBJ1-6; D: NA; V: TRBV7-2
DNA: TGTGCCAGCAGTTATGGGGGAGGCGAGCAGTACTTC; CDR3: CASSYGGGEQYF; size: NA; J: TRBJ2-7; D: NA; V: TRBV27
DNA: TGTGCCAGCTCGCGTCTTGGGACACCCGGTCTCCACTTT; CDR3: CASSRLGTPGLHF; size: NA; J: TRBJ1-6; D: NA; V: TRBV25-1
DNA: TGTGCCAGCAGCTTGGTTCCTCTAGGAGATACGCAGTATTTT; CDR3: CASSLVPLGDTQYF; size: NA; J: TRBJ2-3; D: NA; V: TRBV5-4
DNA: TGTGCCAGCAGTTTTACAGGGGGCCACTCTGGAAACACCATATATTTT; CDR3: CASSFTGGHSGNTIYF; size: NA; J: TRBJ1-3; D: TRBD1; V: TRBV28
DNA: TGCGCCAGCAGCCAAGAGGGTTATACAGCTAGCAATCAGCCCCAGCATTTT; CDR3: CASSQEGYTASNQPQHF; size: NA; J: TRBJ1-5; D: NA; V: TRBV4-1
DNA: TGTGCCATCAGTGAGCCCTGGGACAGAACCTACGAGCAGTACTTC; CDR3: CAISEPWDRTYEQYF; size: NA; J: TRBJ2-7; D: TRBD1; V: TRBV10-3
DNA: TGTGCCACCACCCCGTGGGAGGACCTACAATTTCCACCCCTCCACTTT; CDR3: CATTPWEDLQFPPLHF; size: NA; J: TRBJ1-6; D: NA; V: TRBV24-1
DNA: TGTGCCAGCAGCCCCACAGGGATCTCCTACGAGCAGTACTTC; CDR3: CASSPTGISYEQYF; size: NA; J: TRBJ2-7; D: NA; V: TRBV11-2
DNA: TGTGCCAGCGGACTTTTGGCAAACAATGAGCAGTTCTTC; CDR3: CASGLLANNEQFF; size: NA; J: TRBJ2-1; D: NA; V: TRBV2
DNA: TGCGCCAGCAGCAAACAGGGGTACCAACACCTCAACACCGGGGAGCTGTTTTTT; CDR3: CASSKQGYQHLNTGELFF; size: NA; J: TRBJ2-2; D: TRBD1; V: TRBV5-1
DNA: TGTGCCAGCAGCACGGTTTGGGGACAGCAATCCTACAATGAGCAGTTCTTC; CDR3: CASSTVWGQQSYNEQFF; size: NA; J: TRBJ2-1; D: NA; V: TRBV21-1
DNA: TGCGCCAGCAAAACAGGGGGCGCGTATTCGCCGGGCTACACCTTC; CDR3: CASKTGGAYSPGYTF; size: NA; J: TRBJ1-2; D: TRBD1; V: TRBV5-1
DNA: TGTGCCAGCAGACAGGGTGATTATGGCTACACCTTC; CDR3: CASRQGDYGYTF; size: NA; J: TRBJ1-2; D: NA; V: TRBV28
DNA: TGCGCCAGCAGCTTGGAGGGGGCTGCTTTCTTT; CDR3: CASSLEGAAFF; size: NA; J: TRBJ1-1; D: TRBD1; V: TRBV5-1
DNA: TGTGCCAGCAGCGAAACACCGAACACTGAAGCTTTCTTT; CDR3: CASSETPNTEAFF; size: NA; J: TRBJ1-1; D: NA; V: TRBV9
DNA: TGCAGTGCTAGTAGCAGGGGGAAGAAGTATGGCTACACCTTC; CDR3: CSASSRGKKYGYTF; size: NA; J: TRBJ1-2; D: TRBD1; V: TRBV20-1
DNA: TGTGCCAGCAGATCACTTTATAGCAATCAGCCCCAGCATTTT; CDR3: CASRSLYSNQPQHF; size: NA; J: TRBJ1-5; D: NA; V: TRBV6-5
DNA: TGTGCCAGCGCAATCACAGGGGGCTTCGATTCACCCCTCCACTTT; CDR3: CASAITGGFDSPLHF; size: NA; J: TRBJ1-6; D: TRBD1; V: TRBV2
DNA: TGCGCCAGCAGCCAAGATTGGCAGGGGGTCTACAATGAGCAGTTCTTC; CDR3: CASSQDWQGVYNEQFF; size: NA; J: TRBJ2-1; D: TRBD1; V: TRBV4-3
DNA: TGTGCCAGCAGTTTAGGGGGACAGGGTTCATATGGCTACACCTTC; CDR3: CASSLGGQGSYGYTF; size: NA; J: TRBJ1-2; D: TRBD1; V: TRBV28
DNA: TGTGCCAGCAGCCAAGATGGAGTATATAGCAATCAGCCCCAGCATTTT; CDR3: CASSQDGVYSNQPQHF; size: NA; J: TRBJ1-5; D: NA; V: TRBV4-2
DNA: TGTGCCAGCTCATCGACAGGGGACGCTGAAGCTTTCTTT; CDR3: CASSSTGDAEAFF; size: NA; J: TRBJ1-1; D: TRBD1; V: TRBV18
DNA: TGTGCCAGCACGGGTACATGGGGGACAGGGCGGAACACTGAAGCTTTCTTT; CDR3: CASTGTWGTGRNTEAFF; size: NA; J: TRBJ1-1; D: TRBD1; V: TRBV7-2
DNA: TGTGCCAGCTCACCTACAGGGTTGGATCAGCCCCAGCATTTT; CDR3: CASSPTGLDQPQHF; size: few; J: TRBJ1-5; D: NA; V: TRBV18
DNA: TGTGCCAGCAGCCCTATCAAGTCGACAGGGCCCACAGATACGCAGTATTTT; CDR3: CASSPIKSTGPTDTQYF; size: NA; J: TRBJ2-3; D: TRBD1; V: TRBV27
DNA: TGTGCCAGCAGCTTACAAGGGGGTGGAAGCAATCAGCCCCAGCATTTT; CDR3: CASSLQGGGSNQPQHF; size: NA; J: TRBJ1-5; D: NA; V: TRBV7-6
DNA: TGTGCCAGCAGTCCGGACAGACAGCCCCAGCATTTT; CDR3: CASSPDRQPQHF; size: few; J: TRBJ1-5; D: NA; V: TRBV28
DNA: TGTGCCAGCAGTTACTCGCGGGTCAGCTCCTACAATGAGCAGTTCTTC; CDR3: CASSYSRVSSYNEQFF; size: NA; J: TRBJ2-1; D: NA; V: TRBV6-2/TRBV6-3
DNA: TGCGCCAGCAGCCAAGACGGAGGACAGGGTTCGCCCCAGCATTTT; CDR3: CASSQDGGQGSPQHF; size: NA; J: TRBJ1-5; D: TRBD1; V: TRBV4-3
DNA: TGTGCCAGCAGCTTGGTAGACTGGACTGCGGACGGGGAGCTGTTTTTT; CDR3: CASSLVDWTADGELFF; size: few; J: TRBJ2-2; D: NA; V: TRBV5-8
DNA: TGCGCCAGCAGCTTAATCGGGGTGGATGGCTACACCTTC; CDR3: CASSLIGVDGYTF; size: once; J: TRBJ1-2; D: NA; V: TRBV5-1
DNA: TGTGCCAGCAGCTTTGGGACAGCACATAATTCACCCCTCCACTTT; CDR3: CASSFGTAHNSPLHF; size: NA; J: TRBJ1-6; D: TRBD1; V: TRBV7-8
DNA: TGCGCCAGCAGCCAAGATCCCCAGCGTGGCGCAGATACGCAGTATTTT; CDR3: CASSQDPQRGADTQYF; size: NA; J: TRBJ2-3; D: NA; V: TRBV4-3
DNA: TGTGCCAGTAGTATATCCCTTCACAGGGGAATGACTGAAGCTTTCTTT; CDR3: CASSISLHRGMTEAFF; size: NA; J: TRBJ1-1; D: TRBD1; V: TRBV19
DNA: TGTGCCAGCAGTTACAACGGAGAAAATTCACCCCTCCACTTT; CDR3: CASSYNGENSPLHF; size: NA; J: TRBJ1-6; D: NA; V: TRBV6-6
DNA: TGCGCCAGCAGCCGGATCGGGGGAACTAGCACAGATACGCAGTATTTT; CDR3: CASSRIGGTSTDTQYF; size: NA; J: TRBJ2-3; D: NA; V: TRBV5-1
DNA: TGTGCCATCAGTGAGTTGTCAGTGGGAAACACCATATATTTT; CDR3: CAISELSVGNTIYF; size: NA; J: TRBJ1-3; D: NA; V: TRBV10-3
DNA: TGTGCCAGTCTCGGGGGGGGCCAGCATGAGCAGTTCTTC; CDR3: CASLGGGQHEQFF; size: NA; J: TRBJ2-1; D: TRBD2; V: TRBV30